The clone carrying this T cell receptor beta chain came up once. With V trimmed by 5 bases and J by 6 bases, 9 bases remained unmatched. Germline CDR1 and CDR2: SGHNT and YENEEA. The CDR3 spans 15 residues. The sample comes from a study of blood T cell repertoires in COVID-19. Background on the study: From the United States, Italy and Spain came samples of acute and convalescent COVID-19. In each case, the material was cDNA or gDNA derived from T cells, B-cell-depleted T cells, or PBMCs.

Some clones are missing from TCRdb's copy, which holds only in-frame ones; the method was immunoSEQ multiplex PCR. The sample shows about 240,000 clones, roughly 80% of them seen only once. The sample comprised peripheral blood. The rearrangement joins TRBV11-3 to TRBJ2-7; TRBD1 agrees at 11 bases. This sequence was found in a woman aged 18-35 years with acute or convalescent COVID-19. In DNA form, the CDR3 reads TGTGCCAGCAGCCCCCCGGACAGGGGGCTTCCCGAGCAGTACTTC. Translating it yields CASSPPDRGLPEQYF.